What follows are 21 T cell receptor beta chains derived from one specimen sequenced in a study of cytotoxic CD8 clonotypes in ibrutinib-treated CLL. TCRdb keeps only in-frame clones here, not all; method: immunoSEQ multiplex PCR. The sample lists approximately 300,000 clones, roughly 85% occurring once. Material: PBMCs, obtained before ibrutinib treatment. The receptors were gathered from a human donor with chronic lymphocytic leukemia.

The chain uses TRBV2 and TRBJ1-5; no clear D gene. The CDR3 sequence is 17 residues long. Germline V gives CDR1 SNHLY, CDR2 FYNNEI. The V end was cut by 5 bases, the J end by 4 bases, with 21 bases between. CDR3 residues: CASSKRSGIQLNQPQHF. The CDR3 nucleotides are TGTGCCAGCAGTAAAAGATCCGGGATTCAGCTTAATCAGCCCCAGCATTTT. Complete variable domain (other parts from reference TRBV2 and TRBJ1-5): EPEVTQTPSHQVTQMGQEVILRCVPISNHLYFYWYRQILGQKVEFLVSFYNNEISEKSEIFDDQFSVERPDGSNFTLKIRSTKLEDSAMYFCASSKRSGIQLNQPQHFGDGTRLSIL.

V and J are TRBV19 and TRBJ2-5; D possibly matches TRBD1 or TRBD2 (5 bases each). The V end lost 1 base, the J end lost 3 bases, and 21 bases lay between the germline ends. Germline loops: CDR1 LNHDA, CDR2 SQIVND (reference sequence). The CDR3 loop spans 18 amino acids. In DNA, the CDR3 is TGTGCCAGTAGTATAGCGGGACCTATAACCACCTCGGAAGAGACCCAGTACTTC. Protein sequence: CASSIAGPITTSEETQYF.

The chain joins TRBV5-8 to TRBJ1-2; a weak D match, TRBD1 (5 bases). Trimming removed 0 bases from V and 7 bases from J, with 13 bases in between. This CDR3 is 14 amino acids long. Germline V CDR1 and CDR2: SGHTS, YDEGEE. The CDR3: CASSLVGHDFGYTF. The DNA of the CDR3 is TGTGCCAGCAGCTTGGTCGGACATGACTTTGGCTACACCTTC.

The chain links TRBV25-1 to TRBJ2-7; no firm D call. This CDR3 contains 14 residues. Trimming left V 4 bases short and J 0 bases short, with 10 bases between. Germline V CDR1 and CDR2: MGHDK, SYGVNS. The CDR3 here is CASSGRLASYEQYF. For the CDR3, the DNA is TGTGCCAGCAGTGGAAGGCTGGCCTCCTACGAGCAGTACTTC.

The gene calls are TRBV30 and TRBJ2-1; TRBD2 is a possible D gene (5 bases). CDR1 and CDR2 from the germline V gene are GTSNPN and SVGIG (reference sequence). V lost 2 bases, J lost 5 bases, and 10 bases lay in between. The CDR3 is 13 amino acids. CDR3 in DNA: TGTGCCTGGAGTTCGGGGTGGGACAATGAGCAGTTCTTC. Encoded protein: CAWSSGWDNEQFF.

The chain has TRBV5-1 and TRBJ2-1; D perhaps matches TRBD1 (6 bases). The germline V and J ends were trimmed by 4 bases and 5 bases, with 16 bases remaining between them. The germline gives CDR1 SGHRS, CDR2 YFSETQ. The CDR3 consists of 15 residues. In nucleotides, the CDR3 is TGCGCCAGCAGCAGGACCATAGGGGGAAACAATGAGCAGTTCTTC. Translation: CASSRTIGGNNEQFF.

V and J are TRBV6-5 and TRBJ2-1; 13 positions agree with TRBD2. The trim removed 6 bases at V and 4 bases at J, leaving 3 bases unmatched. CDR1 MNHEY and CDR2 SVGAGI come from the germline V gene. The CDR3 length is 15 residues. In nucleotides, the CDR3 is TGTGCCAGCAGAAGGACTAGCGGGAGTTACAATGAGCAGTTCTTC. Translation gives CASRRTSGSYNEQFF.

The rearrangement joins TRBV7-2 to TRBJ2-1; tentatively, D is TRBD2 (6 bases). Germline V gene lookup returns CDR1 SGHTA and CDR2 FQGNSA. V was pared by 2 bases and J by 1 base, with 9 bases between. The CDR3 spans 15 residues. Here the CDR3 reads CASSLRLVSYNEQFF. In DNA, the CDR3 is TGTGCCAGCAGCTTAAGACTAGTTTCCTACAATGAGCAGTTCTTC. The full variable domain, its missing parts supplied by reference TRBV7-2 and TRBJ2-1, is GAGVSQSPSNKVTEKGKDVELRCDPISGHTALYWYRQSLGQGLEFLIYFQGNSAPDKSGLPSDRFSAERTGGSVSTLTIQRTQQEDSAVYLCASSLRLVSYNEQFFGPGTRLTVL.

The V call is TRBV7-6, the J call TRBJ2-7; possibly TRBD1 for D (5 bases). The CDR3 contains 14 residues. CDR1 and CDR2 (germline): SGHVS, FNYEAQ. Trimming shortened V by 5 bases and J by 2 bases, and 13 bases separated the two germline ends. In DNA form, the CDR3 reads TGTGCCAGCAGCCCCCGCCAGGGTACCTACGAGCAGTACTTC. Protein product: CASSPRQGTYEQYF.

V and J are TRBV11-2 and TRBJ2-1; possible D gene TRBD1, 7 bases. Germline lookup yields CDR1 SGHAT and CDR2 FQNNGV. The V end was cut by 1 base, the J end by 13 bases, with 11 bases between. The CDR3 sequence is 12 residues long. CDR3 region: CASSLVRDRQFF. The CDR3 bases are TGTGCCAGCAGCTTAGTGCGGGACAGACAGTTCTTC.

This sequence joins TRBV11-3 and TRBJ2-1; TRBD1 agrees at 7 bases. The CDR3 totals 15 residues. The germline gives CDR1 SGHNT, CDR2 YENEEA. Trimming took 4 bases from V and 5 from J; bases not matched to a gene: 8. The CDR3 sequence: CASSSYKQGNNEQFF. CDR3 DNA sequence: TGTGCCAGCAGCTCTTACAAACAGGGGAACAATGAGCAGTTCTTC.

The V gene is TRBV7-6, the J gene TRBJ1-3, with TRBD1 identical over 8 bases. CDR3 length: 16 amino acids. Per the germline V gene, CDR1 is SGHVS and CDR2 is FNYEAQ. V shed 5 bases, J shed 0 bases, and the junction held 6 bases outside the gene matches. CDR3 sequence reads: CASSARQGHSGNTIYF. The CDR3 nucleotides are TGTGCCAGCAGCGCTCGACAGGGGCACTCTGGAAACACCATATATTTT.

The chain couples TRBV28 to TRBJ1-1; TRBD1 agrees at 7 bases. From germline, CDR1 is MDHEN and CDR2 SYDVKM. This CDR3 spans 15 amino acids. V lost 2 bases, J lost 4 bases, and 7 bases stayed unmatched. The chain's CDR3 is CASSLPTGASTEAFF. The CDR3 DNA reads TGTGCCAGCAGTTTACCAACAGGGGCCTCCACTGAAGCTTTCTTT.

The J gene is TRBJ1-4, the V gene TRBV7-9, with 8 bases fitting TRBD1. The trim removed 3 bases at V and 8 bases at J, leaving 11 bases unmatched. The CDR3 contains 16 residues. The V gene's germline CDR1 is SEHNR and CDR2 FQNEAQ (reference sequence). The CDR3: CASSLPSGTGLEKLFF. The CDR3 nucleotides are TGTGCCAGCAGCTTGCCCTCCGGGACAGGTTTAGAAAAACTGTTTTTT.

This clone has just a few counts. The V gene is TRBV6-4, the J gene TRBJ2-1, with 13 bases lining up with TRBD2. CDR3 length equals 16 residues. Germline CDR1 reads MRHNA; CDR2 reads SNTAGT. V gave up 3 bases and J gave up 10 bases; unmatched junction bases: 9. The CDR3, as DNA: TGTGCCAGCAGTGATTTTGGACTAGCGGGAGCGCACGAGCAGTTCTTC. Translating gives CASSDFGLAGAHEQFF.

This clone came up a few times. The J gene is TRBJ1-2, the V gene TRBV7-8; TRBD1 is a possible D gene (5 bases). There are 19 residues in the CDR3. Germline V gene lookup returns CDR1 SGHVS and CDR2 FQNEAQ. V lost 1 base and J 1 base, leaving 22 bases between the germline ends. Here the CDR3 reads CASSLVGRWGRESNYGYTF. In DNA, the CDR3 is TGTGCCAGCAGCTTAGTGGGGCGCTGGGGCAGGGAGAGTAACTATGGCTACACCTTC.

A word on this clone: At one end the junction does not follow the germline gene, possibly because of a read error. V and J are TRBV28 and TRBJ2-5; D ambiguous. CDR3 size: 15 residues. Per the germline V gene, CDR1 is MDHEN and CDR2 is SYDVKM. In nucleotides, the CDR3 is TGTGCCAGCAGTTTATGGGTTGGTGGGCAAGCGACCCAGTACTTC. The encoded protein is CASSLWVGGQATQYF.

The CDR3 protein is CASSFTLAGGYEQYF. Here the CDR3 DNA reads TGTGCCAGCAGTTTTACACTAGCGGGAGGGTACGAGCAGTACTTC. The chain carries TRBV7-2 and TRBJ2-7, with 13 bases aligning to TRBD2. The germline V gene has CDR1 SGHTA and CDR2 FQGNSA. This CDR3 has 15 amino acids. The V gene end was trimmed by 6 bases and the J gene end by 4 bases; junction bases not matched to a gene: 6.

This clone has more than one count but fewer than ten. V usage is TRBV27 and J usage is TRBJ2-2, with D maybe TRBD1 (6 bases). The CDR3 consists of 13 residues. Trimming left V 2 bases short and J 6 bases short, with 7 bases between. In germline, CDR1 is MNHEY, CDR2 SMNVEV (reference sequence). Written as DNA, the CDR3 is TGTGCCAGCAGTTTAGCAGGGGCCGGGGAGCTGTTTTTT. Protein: CASSLAGAGELFF.

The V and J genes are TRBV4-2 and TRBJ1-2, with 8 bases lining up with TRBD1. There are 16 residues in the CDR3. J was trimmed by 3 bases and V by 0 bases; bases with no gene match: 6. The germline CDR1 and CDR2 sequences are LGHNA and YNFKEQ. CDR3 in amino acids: CASSQERTGPYYGYTF. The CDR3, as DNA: TGTGCCAGCAGCCAAGAGAGGACAGGGCCCTACTATGGCTACACCTTC.

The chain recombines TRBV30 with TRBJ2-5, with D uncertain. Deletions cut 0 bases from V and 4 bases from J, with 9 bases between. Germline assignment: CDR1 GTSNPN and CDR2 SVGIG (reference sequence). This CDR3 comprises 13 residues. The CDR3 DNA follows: TGTGCCTGGAGTGTAGAGCACCGAGAGACCCAGTACTTC. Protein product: CAWSVEHRETQYF. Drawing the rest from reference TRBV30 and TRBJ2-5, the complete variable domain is SQTIHQWPATLVQPVGSPLSLECTVEGTSNPNLYWYRQAAGRGLQLLFYSVGIGQISSEVPQNLSASRPQDRQFILSSKKLLLSDSGFYLCAWSVEHRETQYFGPGTRLLVL.